Here is one T cell receptor beta chain with its context. Its antigen remains unknown. These data come from a study of OX40 agonist ivuxolimab in advanced cancers. Looking at the study overall: While on treatment, patients had intravenous ivuxolimab at 0.01 to 10 mg/kg every 2 weeks. Study-wide points: Antigens targeted by the expanded peripheral T cells were not determined.

V was shortened by 0 bases and J by 7 bases, with 16 bases between the two germline ends. This CDR3 has 16 amino acids. The germline gives CDR1 MGHRA, CDR2 YSYEKL. The table came from immunoSEQ multiplex PCR; TCRdb's copy has only in-frame clones and leaves some out. The sample has about 55,000 clones; more than 75% are singletons. The TCR sequence derives from an adult with an advanced solid tumor such as melanoma, head and neck, liver or kidney cancer. The source material was CD4+ or CD8+ T cells sorted from blood, sampled in a trial of the OX40 agonist ivuxolimab. The rearrangement joins TRBV4-1 to TRBJ1-5; weak D call: TRBD1 (5 bases). The CDR3 is CASSQDRARAGQPQHF. The CDR3 DNA follows: TGCGCCAGCAGCCAAGATAGGGCCAGGGCTGGGCAGCCCCAGCATTTT.